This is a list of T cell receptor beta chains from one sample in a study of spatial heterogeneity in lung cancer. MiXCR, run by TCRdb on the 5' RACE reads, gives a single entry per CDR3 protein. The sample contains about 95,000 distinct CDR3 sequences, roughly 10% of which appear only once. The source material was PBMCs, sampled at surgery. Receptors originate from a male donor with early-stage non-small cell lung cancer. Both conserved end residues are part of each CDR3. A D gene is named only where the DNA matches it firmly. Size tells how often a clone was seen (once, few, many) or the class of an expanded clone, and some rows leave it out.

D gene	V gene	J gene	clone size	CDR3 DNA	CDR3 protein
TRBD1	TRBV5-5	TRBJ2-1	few	TGTGCCAGCAGAAAGACAGGGGAATCCTACAATGAGCAGTTCTTC	CASRKTGESYNEQFF
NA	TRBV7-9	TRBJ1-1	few	TGTGCCAGCAGCTTAAGAAACGCTGTGAACACTGAAGCTTTCTTT	CASSLRNAVNTEAFF
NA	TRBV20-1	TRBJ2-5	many	TGCAGTGCCCCCTCCGGGCTAGATGGAGAGACCCAGTACTTC	CSAPSGLDGETQYF
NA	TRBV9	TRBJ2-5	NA	TGTGCCAGCAGCGTAGGAACTAGTTGGGAGACCCAGTACTTC	CASSVGTSWETQYF
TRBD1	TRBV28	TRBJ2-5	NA	TGTGCCAGCAGTCCACAGGGGGCGGAACAAGAGACCCAGTACTTC	CASSPQGAEQETQYF
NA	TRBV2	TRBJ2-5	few	TGTGCCAGCAGTAGGGGGAACCCCCAGTACTTC	CASSRGNPQYF
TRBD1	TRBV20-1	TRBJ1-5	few	TGCAGTGCTAGAGTGACAGGGGCCTATAGCAATCAGCCCCAGCATTTT	CSARVTGAYSNQPQHF
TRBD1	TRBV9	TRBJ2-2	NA	TGTGCCAGCAGCCGGACAGGGGAAACCGGGGAGCTGTTTTTT	CASSRTGETGELFF
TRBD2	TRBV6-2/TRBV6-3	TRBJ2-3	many	TGTGCCAGCAGTCCGGGACTAGCGGGGACAGATACGCAGTATTTT	CASSPGLAGTDTQYF
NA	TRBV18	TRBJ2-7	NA	TGTGCCAGCTCAACCACCAAATACGAGCAGTACTTC	CASSTTKYEQYF
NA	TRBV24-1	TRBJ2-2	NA	TGTGCCACCAGTGATTTCGATCGTGCAGACAACCACACCGGGGAGCTGTTTTTT	CATSDFDRADNHTGELFF
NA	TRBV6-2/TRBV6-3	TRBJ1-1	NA	TGTGCCAGCAGTTACCCCCAGCAAGTCGCTTTCTTT	CASSYPQQVAFF
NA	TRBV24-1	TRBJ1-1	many	TGTGCCACCAGTGGGATTGGGAACACTGAAGCTTTCTTT	CATSGIGNTEAFF
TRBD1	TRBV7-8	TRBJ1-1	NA	TGTGCCAGCAGCTTTTCAGGGGGGGACACTGAAGCTTTCTTT	CASSFSGGDTEAFF
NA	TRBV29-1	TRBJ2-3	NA	TGCAGCGTTGAAGATCCGGGGGATACGCAGTATTTT	CSVEDPGDTQYF
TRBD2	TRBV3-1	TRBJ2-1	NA	TGTGCCAGCAGCCAAGTTAGAAGCGGGGGCCTGAACAATGAGCAGTTCTTC	CASSQVRSGGLNNEQFF